Below are 15 T cell receptor beta chains sequenced from a single sample in a study of blood T cell repertoires in COVID-19. The method was immunoSEQ multiplex PCR; TCRdb's version includes in-frame clones alone and lacks a portion of them. The data show 150,000 or so clones, with 70% to 90% seen just once and about 2.5% held by the top ten. Material: peripheral blood. These TCRs come from a woman between 70 and 85 years old with acute or convalescent COVID-19.

The rearrangement joins TRBV9 to TRBJ1-2; tentative D call: TRBD1 (6 bases). The CDR3 is 14 residues long. The V end was cut by 3 bases, the J end by 0 bases, with 9 bases between. Germline CDR1 is SGDLS and CDR2 is YYNGEE. DNA for the CDR3: TGTGCCAGCAGCGACAACAGGGCTAACTATGGCTACACCTTC. Its protein is CASSDNRANYGYTF.

To note about this clone: Other DNA sequences in the same sample also yield this CDR3. This chain joins TRBV29-1 and TRBJ1-5; TRBD1 matches 7 bases. With V trimmed by 6 bases and J by 2 bases, 1 base remained unmatched. The germline V gene encodes CDR1 SQVTM and CDR2 ANQGSEA. The CDR3 spans 12 residues. As DNA, the CDR3 is TGCAGCGTAGGGACAGGCAATCAGCCCCAGCATTTT. This translates into CSVGTGNQPQHF.

This clone was seen just once. The chain has TRBV27 and TRBJ2-2; D may be TRBD2 (6 bases). The germline V gene encodes CDR1 MNHEY and CDR2 SMNVEV (reference sequence). V was cut by 1 base and J by 6 bases, with 12 bases left in between. CDR3 size: 15 residues. The CDR3 region is CASSLFMGGAGELFF. CDR3 nucleotides: TGTGCCAGCAGTTTATTTATGGGGGGAGCCGGGGAGCTGTTTTTT.

The gene calls are TRBV4-1 and TRBJ1-5; TRBD1 is a possible D gene (5 bases). V was pared by 4 bases and J by 4 bases, with 11 bases between. Germline V CDR1 and CDR2: MGHRA, YSYEKL. The CDR3 runs to 14 residues. The CDR3: CASSPGTLNQPQHF. The CDR3 region has the DNA TGCGCCAGCAGCCCCGGGACTTTGAATCAGCCCCAGCATTTT.

V is TRBV5-1 and J is TRBJ2-2; TRBD1 aligns across 7 bases. Germline V gene sequence: CDR1 SGHRS, CDR2 YFSETQ. V shed 4 bases, J shed 6 bases, and the junction held 6 bases outside the gene matches. The CDR3 contains 14 residues. CDR3 amino acids: CASSGNQGAGELFF. Written as DNA, the CDR3 is TGCGCCAGCAGCGGGAACCAGGGGGCCGGGGAGCTGTTTTTT.

J is TRBJ1-1 and V is TRBV4-2; D is possibly TRBD1 (6 bases). The CDR3 extends over 15 amino acids. The V end was cut by 1 base, the J end by 0 bases, with 9 bases between. Germline values: CDR1 LGHNA, CDR2 YNFKEQ. The CDR3 is CASSQAQGMNTEAFF. CDR3 in DNA: TGTGCCAGCAGCCAAGCACAGGGCATGAACACTGAAGCTTTCTTT.

The chain combines TRBV28 with TRBJ1-5; D remains ambiguous. The length of the CDR3 is 12 residues. Germline loops: CDR1 MDHEN, CDR2 SYDVKM. Deletions cut 7 bases from V and 11 bases from J, with 15 bases between. As DNA, the CDR3 is TGTGCCAGCACTTTGGACTATCGAACCCAGCATTTT. Protein sequence: CASTLDYRTQHF.

This chain links TRBV19 with TRBJ1-1; TRBD1 aligns across 12 bases. CDR3 length: 18 amino acids. Losses at the gene ends were 7 bases for V and 1 base for J; bases not matched to a gene: 13. From germline, CDR1 is LNHDA and CDR2 SQIVND (reference sequence). The CDR3 nucleotides read TGTGCCAGTAACTCACCCGCCGGGACAGGGGGCAGGAACACTGAAGCTTTCTTT. Its translation is CASNSPAGTGGRNTEAFF. Based on the CDR3 plus reference TRBV19 and TRBJ1-1, the full variable domain is DGGITQSPKYLFRKEGQNVTLSCEQNLNHDAMYWYRQDPGQGLRLIYYSQIVNDFQKGDIAEGYSVSREKKESFPLTVTSAQKNPTAFYLCASNSPAGTGGRNTEAFFGQGTRLTVV.

CDR3 DNA: TGTGCCAGCAGCGCGACAGGGGGCCGGCAAGAGACCCAGTACTTC. It specifies CASSATGGRQETQYF. The chain combines TRBV9 with TRBJ2-5; 10 nucleotides align to TRBD1. Germline V gene data show CDR1 as SGDLS and CDR2 as YYNGEE. V was pared by 3 bases and J by 2 bases, with 4 bases of the junction left unmatched. The CDR3 covers 15 residues.

The chain joins TRBV5-1 to TRBJ1-6, with 7 bases that match TRBD1. Unmatched junction bases numbered 5, after V lost 2 bases and J lost 15 bases. Germline V gene lookup returns CDR1 SGHRS and CDR2 YFSETQ. The CDR3 runs to 12 residues. The CDR3 region has the DNA TGCGCCAGCAGCTTTTCGGGACAGTTCCTCCACTTT. Its protein is CASSFSGQFLHF.

CDR3 in DNA: TGCGCCAGCAGCTTGGACGGCAGGGACGAGCAGTACTTC. Protein sequence: CASSLDGRDEQYF. The V gene is TRBV5-1, the J gene TRBJ2-7; a weak D match, TRBD1 (5 bases). V was shortened by 0 bases and J by 5 bases, with 9 bases between the two germline ends. This CDR3 is 13 amino acids long. CDR1 SGHRS and CDR2 YFSETQ come from the germline V gene.

The V gene is TRBV19, the J gene TRBJ1-1; possibly TRBD1 for D (5 bases). This CDR3 region has 15 residues. Germline-derived CDR1 and CDR2 are LNHDA and SQIVND (reference sequence). The V gene lost 0 bases and the J gene lost 2 bases, with 10 bases spanning the gap. CDR3: CASSIERGINTEAFF. The CDR3 region has the DNA TGTGCCAGTAGTATAGAGCGGGGGATTAACACTGAAGCTTTCTTT.

This sequence joins TRBV18 and TRBJ2-2; no definite D call. CDR3 length equals 16 residues. V lost 3 bases and J 6 bases, leaving 17 bases between the germline ends. Germline-derived CDR1 and CDR2 are KGHSH and LQKENI. This CDR3 is CASSPVPLPVAGELFF. CDR3 bases: TGTGCCAGCTCACCGGTACCACTGCCGGTCGCCGGGGAGCTGTTTTTT.

The chain recombines TRBV7-2 with TRBJ1-4; D is unresolved. The CDR3 spans 13 residues. The V and J ends lost 4 bases and 5 bases respectively, with 8 bases between them. Germline assignment: CDR1 SGHTA and CDR2 FQGNSA. This chain's CDR3 is CASSSDFNEKLFF. In DNA, the CDR3 is TGTGCCAGCAGCTCCGACTTCAATGAAAAACTGTTTTTT.

This sequence joins TRBV4-2 and TRBJ2-3; no firm D call. This CDR3 comprises 14 residues. Per germline, CDR1 LGHNA and CDR2 YNFKEQ. V was pared by 1 base and J by 4 bases, with 9 bases between. The CDR3, as DNA: TGTGCCAGCAGCCAAGCGGGTAGCCCAGATACGCAGTATTTT. Residues: CASSQAGSPDTQYF.